The table lists the clone carrying this T cell receptor (beta chain) with many counts. The data originate from a study of tumor-infiltrating lymphocytes in primary liver carcinoma. Co-extraction of RNA and DNA was performed on about 20-33 mg of unsorted bulk tissue. Tumor samples all exceeded 75% viable tumor cells. Synthesis of TCR beta cDNA was carried out from 500 ng total RNA with a constant-region primer. Amplification in three nested multiplex PCR rounds with slightly modified ARM-PCR gave rise to TCR beta libraries. TCRdb re-called the multiplex PCR reads through MiXCR, storing one row per CDR3 protein. The sample has about 190,000 distinct CDR3 sequences, just under 85% seen once. The receptor was derived from a man aged 35 to 55 with primary liver carcinoma and hepatitis B virus infection. Sequences were obtained from tumor tissue from primary liver carcinoma.

The CDR3 loop is CASSRRRGPAEAFF. For the CDR3, the DNA is TGTGCCAGCAGTAGACGTCGGGGGCCGGCTGAAGCTTTCTTT. The chain is built from TRBV12-3 or TRBV12-4 and TRBJ1-1; weak D call: TRBD1 (6 bases). The CDR3 totals 14 residues. V was cut by 5 bases and J by 6 bases, with 16 bases left in between.